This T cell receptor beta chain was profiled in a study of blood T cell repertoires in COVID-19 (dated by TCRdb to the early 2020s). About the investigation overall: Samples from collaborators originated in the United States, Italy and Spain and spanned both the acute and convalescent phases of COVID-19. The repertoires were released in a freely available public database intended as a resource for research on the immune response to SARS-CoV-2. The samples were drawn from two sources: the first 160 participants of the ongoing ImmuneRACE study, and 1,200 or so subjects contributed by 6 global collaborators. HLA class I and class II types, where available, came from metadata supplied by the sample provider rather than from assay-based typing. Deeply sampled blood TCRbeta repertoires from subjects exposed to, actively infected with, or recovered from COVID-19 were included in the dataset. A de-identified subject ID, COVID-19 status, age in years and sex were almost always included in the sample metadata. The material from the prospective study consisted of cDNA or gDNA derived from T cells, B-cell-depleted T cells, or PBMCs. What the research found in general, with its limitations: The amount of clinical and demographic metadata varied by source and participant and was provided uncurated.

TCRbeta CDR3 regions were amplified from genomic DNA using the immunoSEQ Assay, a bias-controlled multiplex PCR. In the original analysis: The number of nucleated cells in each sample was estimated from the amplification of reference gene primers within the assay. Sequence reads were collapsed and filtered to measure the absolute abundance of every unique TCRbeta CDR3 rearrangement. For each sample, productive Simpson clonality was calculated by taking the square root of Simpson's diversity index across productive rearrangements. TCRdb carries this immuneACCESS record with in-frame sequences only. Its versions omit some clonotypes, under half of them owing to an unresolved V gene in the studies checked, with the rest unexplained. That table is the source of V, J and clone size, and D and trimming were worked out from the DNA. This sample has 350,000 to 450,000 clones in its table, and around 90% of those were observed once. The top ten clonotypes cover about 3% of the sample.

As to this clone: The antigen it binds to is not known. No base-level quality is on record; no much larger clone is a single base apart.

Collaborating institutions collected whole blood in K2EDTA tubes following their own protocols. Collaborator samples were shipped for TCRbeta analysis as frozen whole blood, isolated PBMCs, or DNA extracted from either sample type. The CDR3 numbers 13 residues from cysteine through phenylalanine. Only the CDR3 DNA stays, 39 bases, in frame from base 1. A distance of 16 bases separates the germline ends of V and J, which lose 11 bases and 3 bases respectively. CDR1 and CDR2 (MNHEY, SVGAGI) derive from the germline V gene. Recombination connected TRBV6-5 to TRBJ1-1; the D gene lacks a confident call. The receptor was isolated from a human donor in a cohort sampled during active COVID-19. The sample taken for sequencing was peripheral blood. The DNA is TGTGCCGGTCAAGGTACGAGGGACACTGAAGCTTTCTTT. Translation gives CAGQGTRDTEAFF.